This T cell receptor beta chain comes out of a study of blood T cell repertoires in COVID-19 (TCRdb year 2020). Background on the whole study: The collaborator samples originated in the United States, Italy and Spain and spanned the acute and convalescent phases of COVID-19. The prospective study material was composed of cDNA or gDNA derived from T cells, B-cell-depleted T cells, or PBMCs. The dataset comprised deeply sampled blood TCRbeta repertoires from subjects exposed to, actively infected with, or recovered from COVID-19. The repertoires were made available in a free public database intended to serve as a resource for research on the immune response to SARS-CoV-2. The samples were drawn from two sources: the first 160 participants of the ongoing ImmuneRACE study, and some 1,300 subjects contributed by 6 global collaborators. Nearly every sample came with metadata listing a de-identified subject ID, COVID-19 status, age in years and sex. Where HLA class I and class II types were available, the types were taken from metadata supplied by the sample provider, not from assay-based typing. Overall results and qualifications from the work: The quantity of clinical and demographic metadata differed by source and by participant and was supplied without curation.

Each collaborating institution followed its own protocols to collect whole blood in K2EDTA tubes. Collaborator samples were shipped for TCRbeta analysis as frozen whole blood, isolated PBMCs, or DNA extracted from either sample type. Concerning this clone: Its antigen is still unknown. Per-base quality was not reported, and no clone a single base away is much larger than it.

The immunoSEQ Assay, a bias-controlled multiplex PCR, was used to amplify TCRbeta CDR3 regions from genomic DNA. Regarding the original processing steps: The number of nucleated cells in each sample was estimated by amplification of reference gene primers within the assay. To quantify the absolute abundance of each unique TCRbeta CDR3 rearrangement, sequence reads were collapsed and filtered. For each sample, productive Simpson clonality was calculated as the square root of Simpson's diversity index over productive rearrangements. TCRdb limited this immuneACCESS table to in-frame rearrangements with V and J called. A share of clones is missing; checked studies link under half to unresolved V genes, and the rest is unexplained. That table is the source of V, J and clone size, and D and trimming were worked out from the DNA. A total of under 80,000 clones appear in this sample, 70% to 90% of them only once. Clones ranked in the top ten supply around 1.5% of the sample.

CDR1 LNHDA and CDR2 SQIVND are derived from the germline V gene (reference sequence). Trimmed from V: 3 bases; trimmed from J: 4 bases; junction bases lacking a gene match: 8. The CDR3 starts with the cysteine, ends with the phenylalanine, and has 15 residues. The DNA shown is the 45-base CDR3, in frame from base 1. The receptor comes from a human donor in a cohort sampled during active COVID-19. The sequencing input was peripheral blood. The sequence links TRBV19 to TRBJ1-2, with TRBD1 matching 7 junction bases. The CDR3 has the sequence CASSIIGTALYGYTF. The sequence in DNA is TGTGCCAGTAGTATCATAGGGACAGCGCTCTATGGCTACACCTTC.